Listed below are T cell receptor beta chains from one sample, sequenced in a study of human T cells and chemical hapten exposure. TCRdb reprocessed the RACE reads with MiXCR, giving one entry per CDR3 protein. In the table there are 95,000 to 100,000 distinct CDR3 sequences, over 10% of which are singletons. The sequences come from whole blood, collected in connection with sensitization to the hapten diphenylcyclopropenone (DPC). Receptors were obtained from a woman between 35 and 50 years old with alopecia areata. Some clones in this sample may be carry-over from other donors' samples. The CDR3 runs from the conserved cysteine through the conserved F or W. The order of the fields is J gene, clone size, V gene, D gene, CDR3 DNA, CDR3 protein. D genes are given only for firm matches. The size field is filled for only some rows; it gives once, few, many or a size class.

j_gene: TRBJ2-2; abundance: few; v_gene: TRBV27; d_gene: TRBD1; CDR3nt: TGTGCCAGCAGTTTAGGACAGGGCTTGGGGGAGCTGTTTTTT; CDR3aa: CASSLGQGLGELFF
j_gene: TRBJ2-1; abundance: few; v_gene: TRBV7-3; d_gene: -; CDR3nt: TGTGCCAGCAGCCCGACTCCGGGGTCCTACAATGAGCAGTTCTTC; CDR3aa: CASSPTPGSYNEQFF
j_gene: TRBJ2-1; abundance: -; v_gene: TRBV10-3; d_gene: TRBD1; CDR3nt: TGTGCCATCAGCTTTGGGACAGCTGCCAATGAGCAGTTCTTC; CDR3aa: CAISFGTAANEQFF
j_gene: TRBJ2-4; abundance: -; v_gene: TRBV21-1; d_gene: -; CDR3nt: TGTGCCAGCAGCAAAGGAAGAACAGTCGAGGATCGAGCCAAAAACATTCAGTACTTC; CDR3aa: CASSKGRTVEDRAKNIQYF
j_gene: TRBJ2-1; abundance: many; v_gene: TRBV23-1; d_gene: -; CDR3nt: TGCGCCAGCAGTCAATCTCGAGTGGATAGGAATGAGCAGTTCTTC; CDR3aa: CASSQSRVDRNEQFF
j_gene: TRBJ1-5; abundance: few; v_gene: TRBV27; d_gene: -; CDR3nt: TGTGCCAGCAGTTTTTCAGGGAATGCGGGTCAGCCCCAGCATTTT; CDR3aa: CASSFSGNAGQPQHF
j_gene: TRBJ2-7; abundance: many; v_gene: TRBV29-1; d_gene: -; CDR3nt: TGCAGCGTCCGCCGGGACCCACAATCCTACGAGCAGTACTTC; CDR3aa: CSVRRDPQSYEQYF
j_gene: TRBJ1-6; abundance: many; v_gene: TRBV9; d_gene: -; CDR3nt: TGTGCCAGCAGCCCAGACGGGGGAGTTTATAATTCACCCCTCCACTTT; CDR3aa: CASSPDGGVYNSPLHF
j_gene: TRBJ2-1; abundance: few; v_gene: TRBV7-9; d_gene: -; CDR3nt: TGTGCCATCCCCAGGGGCTCCTACAATGAGCAGTTCTTC; CDR3aa: CAIPRGSYNEQFF
j_gene: TRBJ2-2; abundance: once; v_gene: TRBV6-2/TRBV6-3; d_gene: TRBD2; CDR3nt: TGTGCCAGCATAGCGGGAGGGATTGCCGGGGAGCTGTTTTTT; CDR3aa: CASIAGGIAGELFF
j_gene: TRBJ2-1; abundance: -; v_gene: TRBV20-1; d_gene: TRBD2; CDR3nt: TGCAGTGCCATACTAGCGGGAGAACTAAATGAGCAGTTCTTC; CDR3aa: CSAILAGELNEQFF
j_gene: TRBJ2-3; abundance: few; v_gene: TRBV30; d_gene: TRBD2; CDR3nt: TGTGCCTGGAACATACTAGCGAGCACAGATACGCAGTATTTT; CDR3aa: CAWNILASTDTQYF
j_gene: TRBJ1-4; abundance: many; v_gene: TRBV5-1; d_gene: TRBD1; CDR3nt: TGCGCCAGCAGCCCGGGACAGGGTGAAAAACTGTTTTTT; CDR3aa: CASSPGQGEKLFF
j_gene: TRBJ2-1; abundance: few; v_gene: TRBV13; d_gene: TRBD2; CDR3nt: TGTGCCAGCAGCTTAAGTGTCCTAGCGGGATCACAATCCTACAATGAGCAGTTCTTC; CDR3aa: CASSLSVLAGSQSYNEQFF
j_gene: TRBJ2-5; abundance: many; v_gene: TRBV29-1; d_gene: -; CDR3nt: TGCAGCGTCGAGGAAGAGACCCAGTACTTC; CDR3aa: CSVEEETQYF
j_gene: TRBJ1-5; abundance: -; v_gene: TRBV11-2; d_gene: -; CDR3nt: TGTGCCAGCAGCGAAGGGGTGAGCAATCAGCCCCAGCATTTT; CDR3aa: CASSEGVSNQPQHF
j_gene: TRBJ2-3; abundance: few; v_gene: TRBV9; d_gene: -; CDR3nt: TGTGCCAGCAGCGTAGGCGTTAGCGCGAGCACAGATACGCAGTATTTT; CDR3aa: CASSVGVSASTDTQYF
j_gene: TRBJ2-2; abundance: few; v_gene: TRBV11-3; d_gene: -; CDR3nt: TGTGCCAGCAGCTTTACAGGAACGAACACCGGGGAGCTGTTTTTT; CDR3aa: CASSFTGTNTGELFF
j_gene: TRBJ2-7; abundance: few; v_gene: TRBV11-3; d_gene: TRBD1; CDR3nt: TGTGCCAGCAGCCCAGGGGACAGCAGCTCCTACGAGCAGTACTTC; CDR3aa: CASSPGDSSSYEQYF
j_gene: TRBJ2-5; abundance: few; v_gene: TRBV7-6; d_gene: TRBD2; CDR3nt: TGTGCCAGCAGCTCCCGGACTAGCGGGAGGCTCGAAGAGACCCAGTACTTC; CDR3aa: CASSSRTSGRLEETQYF
j_gene: TRBJ2-3; abundance: -; v_gene: TRBV5-1; d_gene: -; CDR3nt: TGCGCCAGCAGCTTGGCGGCAGGGTCCACAGATACGCAGTATTTT; CDR3aa: CASSLAAGSTDTQYF
j_gene: TRBJ2-1; abundance: -; v_gene: TRBV5-1; d_gene: -; CDR3nt: TGCGCCAGCAGCTTGGCTAACAACCCACCAGTCTTC; CDR3aa: CASSLANNPPVF
j_gene: TRBJ2-1; abundance: -; v_gene: TRBV6-5; d_gene: -; CDR3nt: TGTGCCAGCACCCCAAGGGGGGGGGTCAACAATGAGCAGTTCTTC; CDR3aa: CASTPRGGVNNEQFF
j_gene: TRBJ2-5; abundance: few; v_gene: TRBV14; d_gene: TRBD1; CDR3nt: TGTGCCAGCAGCCGGGACAGAGATTTCCAAGAGACCCAGTACTTC; CDR3aa: CASSRDRDFQETQYF
j_gene: TRBJ1-5; abundance: -; v_gene: TRBV7-9; d_gene: -; CDR3nt: TGTGCCAGCAGCTCGACAGGCTATCAGCCCCAGCATTTT; CDR3aa: CASSSTGYQPQHF
j_gene: TRBJ2-1; abundance: few; v_gene: TRBV29-1; d_gene: TRBD1; CDR3nt: TGCAGCGTTGGAGGGGGCGCCTACAATGAGCAGTTCTTC; CDR3aa: CSVGGGAYNEQFF
j_gene: TRBJ2-6; abundance: few; v_gene: TRBV28; d_gene: -; CDR3nt: TGTGCCAGCAGGGGCAGGTTGAGCTCTGGGGCCAACGTCCTGACTTTC; CDR3aa: CASRGRLSSGANVLTF
j_gene: TRBJ1-2; abundance: many; v_gene: TRBV7-2; d_gene: TRBD1; CDR3nt: TGTGCCAGCAGCTACTTGGGACAGGGGCGGATTAACTATGGCTACACCTTC; CDR3aa: CASSYLGQGRINYGYTF
j_gene: TRBJ2-2; abundance: -; v_gene: TRBV7-3; d_gene: TRBD1; CDR3nt: TGTGCCAGCAGCTTAAGACCGGGACAGTCGAACACCGGGGAGCTGTTTTTT; CDR3aa: CASSLRPGQSNTGELFF
j_gene: TRBJ1-1; abundance: few; v_gene: TRBV11-2; d_gene: TRBD1; CDR3nt: TGTGCCAGCAGCTTAGTGGACAGGGGCACTGAAGCTTTCTTT; CDR3aa: CASSLVDRGTEAFF
j_gene: TRBJ1-1; abundance: -; v_gene: TRBV28; d_gene: -; CDR3nt: TGTGCCAGCAGTTTACGGTGGACTGAAGCTTTCTTT; CDR3aa: CASSLRWTEAFF
j_gene: TRBJ2-4; abundance: many; v_gene: TRBV10-3; d_gene: -; CDR3nt: TGTGCCACCAGCTCCGGGACTGAGGACTTC; CDR3aa: CATSSGTEDF
j_gene: TRBJ2-5; abundance: -; v_gene: TRBV20-1; d_gene: TRBD1; CDR3nt: TGCAGTGTATGGGACAGGCAAGAGACCCAGTACTTC; CDR3aa: CSVWDRQETQYF
j_gene: TRBJ1-5; abundance: -; v_gene: TRBV18; d_gene: -; CDR3nt: TGTGCCAGCTCACCAACGGGTCCATCGTCCGGCAATCAGCCCCAGCATTTT; CDR3aa: CASSPTGPSSGNQPQHF
j_gene: TRBJ2-5; abundance: -; v_gene: TRBV6-2/TRBV6-3; d_gene: -; CDR3nt: TGTGCCAGCAGCACAGGTGGGGAGACCCAGTACTTC; CDR3aa: CASSTGGETQYF
j_gene: TRBJ2-7; abundance: few; v_gene: TRBV3-1; d_gene: -; CDR3nt: TGTGCCAGCAGCCAAGGTCAAGTCCCTGGCGAGCAGTACTTC; CDR3aa: CASSQGQVPGEQYF
j_gene: TRBJ1-1; abundance: many; v_gene: TRBV6-6; d_gene: -; CDR3nt: TGTGCCAGCAGTAAGGGGGAGGCTTTCTTT; CDR3aa: CASSKGEAFF
j_gene: TRBJ2-1; abundance: -; v_gene: TRBV20-1; d_gene: TRBD2; CDR3nt: TGCAGTGCTAGCTATAGCGGGAGCCAATTCTTC; CDR3aa: CSASYSGSQFF
j_gene: TRBJ2-1; abundance: few; v_gene: TRBV6-5; d_gene: -; CDR3nt: TGTGCCAGCAGTTACACGCCCCCGGGACGGGTCGTCCAGGAGCAGTTCTTC; CDR3aa: CASSYTPPGRVVQEQFF
j_gene: TRBJ1-1; abundance: -; v_gene: TRBV28; d_gene: -; CDR3nt: TGTGCCATCGGCCGACAGTTGAACACTGAAGCTTTCTTT; CDR3aa: CAIGRQLNTEAFF
j_gene: TRBJ2-7; abundance: few; v_gene: TRBV29-1; d_gene: -; CDR3nt: TGCAGCGTTGGATCCGGGACAGCGGGCGAGCAGTACTTC; CDR3aa: CSVGSGTAGEQYF
j_gene: TRBJ2-1; abundance: many; v_gene: TRBV29-1; d_gene: -; CDR3nt: TGCAGCGGAACGGGACTTGGGGTGGAAGAGCAGTTCTTC; CDR3aa: CSGTGLGVEEQFF
j_gene: TRBJ2-7; abundance: few; v_gene: TRBV28; d_gene: -; CDR3nt: TGTGCCAGCAGTCGCCCTTCTCTGGCGTCGGCAGGGGGGGAGCAGTACTTC; CDR3aa: CASSRPSLASAGGEQYF
j_gene: TRBJ1-5; abundance: -; v_gene: TRBV10-3; d_gene: -; CDR3nt: TGTGCCATCAGTGCGGGGGGGAGTCAGCCCCAGCATTTT; CDR3aa: CAISAGGSQPQHF
j_gene: TRBJ2-3; abundance: -; v_gene: TRBV28; d_gene: -; CDR3nt: TGTGCCAGTAAGGGACTCCGTGGCACAGATACGCAGTATTTT; CDR3aa: CASKGLRGTDTQYF
j_gene: TRBJ2-1; abundance: few; v_gene: TRBV28; d_gene: -; CDR3nt: TGTGCCAGCAGTTACACAGGGAGCTCCTACAATGAGCAGTTCTTC; CDR3aa: CASSYTGSSYNEQFF
j_gene: TRBJ1-2; abundance: few; v_gene: TRBV7-3; d_gene: -; CDR3nt: TGTGCCAGCAGCCCCGGGGGGGCCGGGCAAAACTATGGCTACACCTTC; CDR3aa: CASSPGGAGQNYGYTF
j_gene: TRBJ2-7; abundance: -; v_gene: TRBV28; d_gene: -; CDR3nt: TGTGCCAGCAGCCTCATCGACGAGCAGTACTTC; CDR3aa: CASSLIDEQYF
j_gene: TRBJ2-5; abundance: -; v_gene: TRBV7-9; d_gene: -; CDR3nt: TGTGCCAGCAGCTCAAACACCGGGTTAACCCTCCAAGAGACCCAGTACTTC; CDR3aa: CASSSNTGLTLQETQYF
j_gene: TRBJ2-7; abundance: few; v_gene: TRBV14; d_gene: TRBD2; CDR3nt: TGTGCCAGCAGCCGCTCACTAGCGGGAAATCCCTACGAGCAGTACTTC; CDR3aa: CASSRSLAGNPYEQYF
j_gene: TRBJ2-2; abundance: few; v_gene: TRBV3-1; d_gene: -; CDR3nt: TGTGCCAGCAGCCAAGGGGACACCGGGGAGCTGTTTTTT; CDR3aa: CASSQGDTGELFF